Listed below are T cell receptor beta chains from one sample, sequenced in a study of graft-versus-host responses after intestinal transplantation. The antigens of these receptors remain unknown. Method: immunoSEQ multiplex PCR; TCRdb's copy keeps in-frame clones and lacks some. The sample has 110,000 to 150,000 clones, about nine tenths seen once; the top ten hold approximately 0.2%. Sequences were derived from unstimulated CD4+ T cells sorted from spleen or lymph node cells, sampled before intestinal transplant. The receptors here all came from a human donor who received an intestinal transplant. Both conserved end residues are part of each CDR3. A D gene is named only where the DNA matches it firmly. Clone size is shown for a subset of rows, as once, few, many or a class of expanded clone.

abundance	d_gene	j_gene	v_gene	CDR3aa	CDR3nt
few	.	TRBJ1-4	TRBV10-3	CAIQSSRSAPNEKLFF	TGTGCCATCCAGAGCTCGAGAAGTGCACCTAATGAAAAACTGTTTTTT
.	.	TRBJ1-2	TRBV6-5	CASSSETYGYTF	TGTGCCAGCAGTTCCGAAACCTATGGCTACACCTTC
.	.	TRBJ2-6	TRBV18	CASSPLPARPSLSVLTF	TGTGCCAGCTCACCCCTCCCCGCGAGGCCAAGCCTGAGCGTCCTGACTTTC
.	.	TRBJ2-7	TRBV29-1	CSVERGLGSYEQYF	TGCAGCGTTGAAAGGGGACTGGGTTCCTACGAGCAGTACTTC
.	TRBD2	TRBJ2-1	TRBV6-5	CASRGLAGIKEQFF	TGTGCCAGCAGGGGACTAGCGGGGATTAAAGAGCAGTTCTTC
.	TRBD1	TRBJ1-1	TRBV7-9	CASSPNSGQVYTEAFF	TGTGCCAGCAGCCCTAACTCCGGACAGGTATACACTGAAGCTTTCTTT
.	.	TRBJ2-5	TRBV5-1	CASSPSTGVRQETQYF	TGCGCCAGCAGCCCGTCAACGGGAGTAAGGCAAGAGACCCAGTACTTC
once	.	TRBJ2-5	TRBV6-1	CASTAGPWEETQYF	TGTGCCAGCACCGCCGGGCCCTGGGAAGAGACCCAGTACTTC
.	.	TRBJ1-2	TRBV25-1	CASSELKLNAGYTF	TGTGCCAGCAGTGAATTGAAGCTTAACGCCGGCTACACCTTC
.	.	TRBJ1-2	TRBV27	CASSSRVGFGYTF	TGTGCCAGCAGTAGCAGGGTGGGCTTCGGCTACACCTTC
.	.	TRBJ1-2	TRBV5-4	CASSPGRNSYGYTF	TGTGCCAGCAGCCCTGGGCGTAATTCCTATGGCTACACCTTC
.	TRBD2	TRBJ2-1	TRBV18	CASSPTVLAGGGNEQFF	TGTGCCAGCTCCCCGACGGTTCTAGCGGGAGGAGGAAATGAGCAGTTCTTC
.	.	TRBJ1-1	TRBV6-1	CASNTMNTEAFF	TGTGCCAGCAATACTATGAACACTGAAGCTTTCTTT
.	.	TRBJ1-1	TRBV5-4	CASSLSGIGEAFF	TGTGCCAGCAGCTTGAGCGGTATCGGTGAAGCTTTCTTT
.	.	TRBJ2-7	TRBV5-1	CASSLDYEQYF	TGCGCCAGCAGCTTGGACTACGAGCAGTACTTC
.	.	TRBJ2-7	TRBV11-2	CASSLVGPWGSYEQYF	TGTGCCAGCAGCTTAGTCGGTCCGTGGGGCTCCTACGAGCAGTACTTC
.	.	TRBJ1-3	TRBV28	CASSPPPGNTIYF	TGTGCCAGCAGCCCTCCGCCGGGAAACACCATATATTTT